The 13 T cell receptor beta chains listed next were all sequenced from one sample in a study of CD8 T cells in Susac syndrome. Random hexamers were used to reverse transcribe roughly 0.45 to 1 ug of RNA. A single record per CDR3 protein comes from TCRdb applying MiXCR to the immunoSEQ multiplex PCR reads. The sample has some 300,000 distinct CDR3 sequences; around 85% are singletons. Sequenced material: CD8+ T cells from PBMCs. The receptors shown here come from a human donor with multiple sclerosis.

The chain combines TRBV4-3 with TRBJ1-1, with D possibly TRBD1 on 5 matching bases. Trimming took 2 bases from V and 1 from J, leaving 8 bases between them. Looked up from germline, CDR1 is LGHNA and CDR2 is YSLEER. The CDR3 covers 14 residues. CDR3 amino acids: CASSQYTGNTEAFF. The CDR3 DNA reads TGCGCCAGCAGCCAATACACAGGGAACACTGAAGCTTTCTTT.

The table lists this clonotype with a few counts. The chain links TRBV7-9 to TRBJ2-7; 8 nucleotides match TRBD1. Germline values: CDR1 SEHNR, CDR2 FQNEAQ (reference sequence). V lost 5 bases to trimming and J lost 5 bases; unmatched junction nucleotides: 11. This CDR3 is built from 15 residues. The CDR3 DNA reads TGTGCCAGCAGCCGTTGGTCCGGGACAGGTGACGAGCAGTACTTC. Translated, it gives CASSRWSGTGDEQYF.

The V call is TRBV10-2, the J call TRBJ2-7; D gene unclear. CDR3 length equals 13 residues. The V and J ends lost 8 bases and 0 bases respectively, with 11 bases between them. Germline CDR1 is WSHSY and CDR2 is SAAADI. The CDR3 DNA is TGCGCCAGCCAGCAGTGGAGCTCCTACGAGCAGTACTTC. It encodes CASQQWSSYEQYF.

This chain connects TRBV2 to TRBJ2-7; D possibly corresponds to TRBD2 (6 bases). This CDR3 has 16 amino acids. V lost 4 bases and J 1 base, leaving 17 bases between the germline ends. CDR1 and CDR2 from the germline V gene are SNHLY and FYNNEI. Here the CDR3 reads CASSVDLAELSYEQYF. The CDR3 DNA follows: TGTGCCAGCAGTGTAGATTTAGCGGAGTTATCCTACGAGCAGTACTTC.

The rearrangement links TRBV2 to TRBJ2-1; D is unresolved. The CDR3 has 14 residues. The V gene lost 5 bases and the J gene lost 10 bases, with 18 bases spanning the gap. From germline, CDR1 is SNHLY and CDR2 FYNNEI. The CDR3 loop reads CASSPPYISQEQFF. The CDR3 DNA sequence: TGTGCCAGCAGTCCACCGTATATATCGCAAGAGCAGTTCTTC. The full variable domain, rest sourced from reference TRBV2 and TRBJ2-1, is EPEVTQTPSHQVTQMGQEVILRCVPISNHLYFYWYRQILGQKVEFLVSFYNNEISEKSEIFDDQFSVERPDGSNFTLKIRSTKLEDSAMYFCASSPPYISQEQFFGPGTRLTVL.

The chain carries TRBV11-2 and TRBJ1-4, with no clear D. The V end lost 4 bases, the J end lost 6 bases, and 9 bases lay between the germline ends. From germline, CDR1 is SGHAT and CDR2 FQNNGV. This CDR3 comprises 13 residues. The CDR3 DNA reads TGTGCCAGCAGCTCAGGTGGGGATGAAAAACTGTTTTTT. Encoded protein: CASSSGGDEKLFF. Full variable domain (missing parts from reference TRBV11-2 and TRBJ1-4): EAGVAQSPRYKIIEKRQSVAFWCNPISGHATLYWYQQILGQGPKLLIQFQNNGVVDDSQLPKDRFSAERLKGVDSTLKIQPAKLEDSAVYLCASSSGGDEKLFFGSGTQLSVL.

The chain couples TRBV12-3 or TRBV12-4 to TRBJ2-1, with D tentatively TRBD1 (6 bases). The CDR3 length is 13 residues. V was clipped by 3 bases and J by 7 bases, with 10 bases between them. CDR3 bases: TGTGCCAGCAGTTTTGTCAGGGGTAATGAGCAGTTCTTC. It is translated as CASSFVRGNEQFF.

This clonotype came up once. The DNA of the CDR3 is TGTGCCAGCAGTGCAGGACAGGGTAGTCACGAGCAGTACTTC. Its protein is CASSAGQGSHEQYF. The gene calls are TRBV6-5 and TRBJ2-7, with 8 nucleotides matching TRBD1. Germline-derived CDR1 and CDR2 are MNHEY and SVGAGI. This CDR3 region has 14 residues. The V gene end was trimmed by 5 bases and the J gene end by 5 bases; junction bases not matched to a gene: 8.

The CDR3 sequence is CASSTGSTDTQYF. The CDR3 nucleotides read TGTGCCAGCAGTACAGGGTCCACAGATACGCAGTATTTT. The J gene is TRBJ2-3, the V gene TRBV12-3 or TRBV12-4; D might be TRBD1 (6 bases). CDR3 length: 13 amino acids. V dropped 5 bases and J dropped 2 bases, with 8 bases sitting between them.

The chain couples TRBV12-3 or TRBV12-4 to TRBJ1-1; possible D gene TRBD1, 6 bases. V was pared by 6 bases and J by 1 base, with 15 bases between. This CDR3 has 15 residues. CDR3 coding DNA: TGTGCCAGCAGCCAACGGGACACTCCGAACACTGAAGCTTTCTTT. This encodes CASSQRDTPNTEAFF.

The CDR3 loop reads CASSQGPGLAGGTDTQYF. CDR3 sequence (DNA): TGCGCCAGCAGCCAAGGGCCGGGACTAGCGGGAGGCACAGATACGCAGTATTTT. The chain uses TRBV4-1 and TRBJ2-3, with 14 bases aligning to TRBD2. The length of the CDR3 is 18 residues. V shed 1 base, J shed 1 base, and the junction held 4 bases outside the gene matches. CDR1 is MGHRA, CDR2 YSYEKL, per germline.

V is TRBV9 and J is TRBJ2-7; 7 positions match TRBD1. CDR1 and CDR2 from the germline V gene are SGDLS and YYNGEE. The junction had 8 bases not matched to a gene; V was cut back by 3 bases and J by 2 bases. The CDR3 consists of 15 residues. This CDR3 is CASSAYRGFPYEQYF. The CDR3 DNA follows: TGTGCCAGCAGCGCGTACAGGGGCTTCCCCTACGAGCAGTACTTC.

The CDR3 nucleotides read TGTGCCAGCACCCCAACAGCGAACACTGAAGCTTTCTTT. It translates to CASTPTANTEAFF. This sequence joins TRBV11-2 and TRBJ1-1; D call uncertain. Trimming stripped 7 bases from V and 1 base from J, with 10 bases between. Looked up from germline, CDR1 is SGHAT and CDR2 is FQNNGV. The CDR3 covers 13 residues. The entire variable domain, with the rest obtained from reference TRBV11-2 and TRBJ1-1, is as follows: EAGVAQSPRYKIIEKRQSVAFWCNPISGHATLYWYQQILGQGPKLLIQFQNNGVVDDSQLPKDRFSAERLKGVDSTLKIQPAKLEDSAVYLCASTPTANTEAFFGQGTRLTVV.